The sequence of this TCR beta chain was determined in a study of Siglec-9 on CD8 T cells in melanoma. Some clones are missing from TCRdb's copy, which holds only in-frame ones; the method was immunoSEQ multiplex PCR. Here the sample spans approximately 39,000 clones, about 80% being singletons. The V end lost 3 bases, the J end lost 2 bases, and 5 bases lay between the germline ends. The length of the CDR3 is 13 residues. CDR1 is MDHEN, CDR2 SYDVKM, per germline. This receptor was obtained from a human donor in good health. This chain connects TRBV28 to TRBJ2-1; D gene unclear. Sequenced: Siglec-9- CD8+ T cells sorted from blood. The CDR3 sequence is CASSFSTYNEQFF. The CDR3 DNA sequence: TGTGCCAGCAGTTTCTCCACCTACAATGAGCAGTTCTTC.